The source of this TCR beta chain is a study of metastatic and nonmetastatic thyroid tumors. On the study more broadly: Repertoires of blood and of tissue (tumor or nodule) from malignant and benign thyroid patients were compared. Study outcomes and limitations: Malignant tumors reportedly showed significantly higher TCR beta diversity than benign nodules in both blood and tumor.

This clone was picked up many times. Its matching antigen is unknown. Original handling: Differences in CDR3 between clinicopathological groups were drawn on to build a classifier intended to discriminate distant-metastatic papillary thyroid cancer patients. TCRdb used MiXCR to call clones anew from the PCR reads. For this entry, the V and J calls and clone size follow TCRdb and not the study's own pipeline. In the table there are some 13,000 clones, about 27% of which are singletons. V was clipped by 6 bases and J by 5 bases; unmatched bases: 10. The length of the CDR3 is 16 residues. Germline loops: CDR1 KGHSH, CDR2 LQKENI. Not a single patient had been given any form of treatment at any point before undergoing thyroid surgery.

Sequencing used tumor tissue. The TCR comes from a female donor with papillary thyroid cancer or a benign thyroid nodule (not recorded which). Some clones in this sample may be carry-over from other donors' samples. The chain couples TRBV18 to TRBJ2-2; 9 nucleotides align to TRBD2. This CDR3 is CASSTLSSGSTGELFF. CDR3 sequence (DNA): TGTGCCAGCTCCACTTTGAGTAGCGGGAGTACCGGGGAGCTGTTTTTT. The full variable domain, in which reference TRBV18 and TRBJ2-2 provide the parts outside the CDR3, is NAGVMQNPRHLVRRRGQEARLRCSPMKGHSHVYWYRQLPEEGLKFMVYLQKENIIDESGMPKERFSAEFPKEGPSILRIQQVVRGDSAAYFCASSTLSSGSTGELFFGEGSRLTVL.